These T cell receptor beta chains were read from a single sample in a study of Graves' ophthalmopathy and Graves' hyperthyroidism. Using its own MiXCR run on the multiplex PCR reads, TCRdb lists one record per CDR3 protein. The data hold more than 1,000,000 distinct CDR3 sequences, with 36% observed a single time. Sequenced material: peripheral blood or thyroid tissue (not recorded which). Every receptor here comes from an adult man with Graves' hyperthyroidism. CDR3s include the opening cysteine and the closing phenylalanine or tryptophan. Fields, in order: clone size, D gene, V gene, CDR3 length, J gene, CDR3 DNA, CDR3 protein. A D gene is named only where the DNA matches it firmly. The size field is filled for only some rows; it gives once, few, many or a size class.

size: many; D: .; V: TRBV7-9; length: 14; J: TRBJ2-2; DNA: TGTGCCAGCAGCTTACTAGCGAACACCGGGGAGCTGTTTTTT; CDR3: CASSLLANTGELFF
size: .; D: .; V: TRBV7-8; length: 15; J: TRBJ2-7; DNA: TGCGCCGGCAGCTTAGCGCAAAAGACAGCCCACGAGCAGTACTTC; CDR3: CAGSLAQKTAHEQYF
size: .; D: .; V: TRBV7-2; length: 12; J: TRBJ2-3; DNA: TGTGCCAGCAGCTCTCCTCGAGATACGCAGTATTTT; CDR3: CASSSPRDTQYF
size: many; D: .; V: TRBV10-3; length: 13; J: TRBJ1-2; DNA: TGTGCCATCAGTGTCAGGGATGTCTATGGCTACACCTTC; CDR3: CAISVRDVYGYTF
size: many; D: .; V: TRBV4-1; length: 14; J: TRBJ1-6; DNA: TGCGCCAGCAGCCAAAACAGAATCGATTCACCCCTCCACTTT; CDR3: CASSQNRIDSPLHF
size: many; D: TRBD1; V: TRBV2; length: 13; J: TRBJ2-2; DNA: TGTGCCAGCCGAGGGACAGCGACCGGGGAGCTGTTTTTT; CDR3: CASRGTATGELFF
size: .; D: .; V: TRBV20-1; length: 15; J: TRBJ1-5; DNA: TGCAGTGCTAGCTTCCAGGAGAACAACAATCAGCCCCAGCATTTT; CDR3: CSASFQENNNQPQHF
size: .; D: .; V: TRBV29-1; length: 9; J: TRBJ1-1; DNA: TGCAGCGTTGGCCGGGGGGCTTTCTTT; CDR3: CSVGRGAFF
size: many; D: TRBD1; V: TRBV5-6; length: 11; J: TRBJ1-2; DNA: TGTGCCAGCAACGACAGGGTTGGCTACACCTTC; CDR3: CASNDRVGYTF
size: .; D: .; V: TRBV4-1; length: 15; J: TRBJ1-5; DNA: TGCGCCAGCAGCCATGGGGAGGGGGACAATCAGCCCCAGCATTTT; CDR3: CASSHGEGDNQPQHF
size: many; D: .; V: TRBV7-8; length: 15; J: TRBJ2-7; DNA: TGTGCCAGCAGCTTAGTCGCCGGGACTTCCTACGAGCAGTACTTC; CDR3: CASSLVAGTSYEQYF
size: once; D: .; V: TRBV29-1; length: 16; J: TRBJ2-5; DNA: TGCAGCGTTGACCCGGGCGGGGCGAACACCGGGGAGACCCAGTACTTC; CDR3: CSVDPGGANTGETQYF
size: few; D: .; V: TRBV6-6; length: 15; J: TRBJ1-6; DNA: TGTGCCAGCAGTTTGCTGACGGGAGATAATTCACCCCTCCACTTT; CDR3: CASSLLTGDNSPLHF
size: once; D: TRBD1; V: TRBV10-3; length: 17; J: TRBJ2-5; DNA: TGTGCCATCAGTGACGTACAGGGGGTCCGGGGTGCAGAGACCCAGTACTTC; CDR3: CAISDVQGVRGAETQYF
size: many; D: .; V: TRBV4-1; length: 14; J: TRBJ1-5; DNA: TGCGCCAGCAGCCAAGTGGTGACAGATCAGCCCCAGCATTTT; CDR3: CASSQVVTDQPQHF
size: .; D: .; V: TRBV19; length: 12; J: TRBJ1-2; DNA: TGTGCCAGTACCGACAGGAACTATGGCTACACCTTC; CDR3: CASTDRNYGYTF
size: many; D: .; V: TRBV7-2; length: 14; J: TRBJ1-1; DNA: TGTGCCAGCAGCTCCTTGGGTTTGGGCACTGAAGCTTTCTTT; CDR3: CASSSLGLGTEAFF
size: .; D: TRBD2; V: TRBV7-6; length: 16; J: TRBJ2-7; DNA: TGTGCCAGCAGCTTAGAAACCGGGACTAGCGTCCACGAGCAGTACTTC; CDR3: CASSLETGTSVHEQYF
size: many; D: TRBD1; V: TRBV5-1; length: 16; J: TRBJ2-5; DNA: TGCGCCAGCAGCTTGGCCGGGGACAGGGATTCAGAGACCCAGTACTTC; CDR3: CASSLAGDRDSETQYF
size: few; D: .; V: TRBV29-1; length: 14; J: TRBJ1-5; DNA: TGCAGCGTTGCGGGGGGCCAAGGGACCCAGCCCCAGCATTTT; CDR3: CSVAGGQGTQPQHF
size: many; D: TRBD1; V: TRBV6-1; length: 15; J: TRBJ1-2; DNA: TGTGCCAGCAAGCTCCGGGACAGGGGTATCGATGGCTACACCTTC; CDR3: CASKLRDRGIDGYTF
size: once; D: TRBD2; V: TRBV7-2; length: 17; J: TRBJ2-2; DNA: TGTGCCAGCAGCTTACTAAGCGGGAGGGTGAACACCGGGGAGCTGTTTTTT; CDR3: CASSLLSGRVNTGELFF
size: .; D: TRBD1; V: TRBV29-1; length: 16; J: TRBJ2-6; DNA: TGCAGCGTTGAAAGGGACAGGGCTTCGGGGGCCAACGTCCTGACTTTC; CDR3: CSVERDRASGANVLTF
size: .; D: TRBD1; V: TRBV14; length: 15; J: TRBJ1-4; DNA: TGTGCCAGCAGCCAAGGCCCCAGGGGGCGTGAAAAACTGTTTTTT; CDR3: CASSQGPRGREKLFF
size: .; D: .; V: TRBV5-1; length: 16; J: TRBJ2-6; DNA: TGCGCCAGCAGCCCGAACCCGTACTCTGGGGCCAACGTCCTGACTTTC; CDR3: CASSPNPYSGANVLTF
size: many; D: .; V: TRBV29-1; length: 12; J: TRBJ2-7; DNA: TGCAGCGCTGGGGGGACTTCCTACGAGCAGTACTTC; CDR3: CSAGGTSYEQYF
size: .; D: TRBD2; V: TRBV19; length: 15; J: TRBJ2-7; DNA: TGTGCCAGTGGGACTAGCGGGAGCCATCTTGGCGAGCAGTACTTC; CDR3: CASGTSGSHLGEQYF
size: few; D: TRBD1; V: TRBV3-1; length: 14; J: TRBJ1-2; DNA: TGTGCCAGCAGCCACCTCGGACAGGGGGGCGGCTACACCTTC; CDR3: CASSHLGQGGGYTF
size: .; D: TRBD1; V: TRBV19; length: 13; J: TRBJ1-5; DNA: TGTGCCAGCAGCTCCCGGGACAGGGCCTACGAGCATTTT; CDR3: CASSSRDRAYEHF
size: many; D: .; V: TRBV7-9; length: 14; J: TRBJ1-1; DNA: TGTGCCAGCAGCTGGCAGGGACCGAACACTGAAGCTTTCTTT; CDR3: CASSWQGPNTEAFF
size: .; D: .; V: TRBV7-9; length: 13; J: TRBJ1-1; DNA: TGTGCCAGCAGGCCCACGGGACACAGTGAAGCTTTCTTT; CDR3: CASRPTGHSEAFF
size: few; D: .; V: TRBV10-1; length: 13; J: TRBJ1-1; DNA: TGCGCCAGCGGGACCGGTTCCGGGACTGAAGCTTTCTTT; CDR3: CASGTGSGTEAFF
size: .; D: TRBD1; V: TRBV28; length: 15; J: TRBJ2-5; DNA: TGTGCCAGCAGTTTATCCGACAGGGATGAAGAGACCCAGTACTTC; CDR3: CASSLSDRDEETQYF
size: many; D: TRBD1; V: TRBV14; length: 16; J: TRBJ2-7; DNA: TGTGCCAGCAGCCAAGTCCAGGACAGGAACTCCTACGAGCAGTACTTC; CDR3: CASSQVQDRNSYEQYF
size: .; D: .; V: TRBV2; length: 13; J: TRBJ2-6; DNA: TGTGCCAGCAGTGATGCAGGGGCCAACGTCCTGACTTTC; CDR3: CASSDAGANVLTF
size: .; D: .; V: TRBV10-3; length: 13; J: TRBJ2-5; DNA: TGTGCCACGATTGGGACGGACAAAGAGACCCAGTACTTC; CDR3: CATIGTDKETQYF
size: .; D: .; V: TRBV29-1; length: 13; J: TRBJ1-1; DNA: TGCAGCGTTGATCGGGACGGAATCACTGAAGCTTTCTTT; CDR3: CSVDRDGITEAFF
size: few; D: .; V: TRBV11-2; length: 15; J: TRBJ2-7; DNA: TGTGCCAGCAGCCCCGGCGGTATAAGCTCCTACGAGCAGTACTTC; CDR3: CASSPGGISSYEQYF
size: few; D: TRBD2; V: TRBV7-2; length: 16; J: TRBJ2-2; DNA: TGTGCCAGCAGCTTGGGGACTAGCGGGAGCCCCGGGGAGCTGTTTTTT; CDR3: CASSLGTSGSPGELFF
size: many; D: .; V: TRBV19; length: 12; J: TRBJ1-2; DNA: TGTGCCAGTCGCGCAACCAACTATGGCTACACCTTC; CDR3: CASRATNYGYTF
size: .; D: .; V: TRBV13; length: 14; J: TRBJ1-1; DNA: TGCGCCAGCAGCCAAGAGAAAACGAACACTGAAGCTTTCTTT; CDR3: CASSQEKTNTEAFF
size: few; D: .; V: TRBV12-3/TRBV12-4; length: 13; J: TRBJ2-7; DNA: TGTGCCAGCAGTTGGGTCGGGACCTACGAGCAGTACTTC; CDR3: CASSWVGTYEQYF
size: many; D: .; V: TRBV5-5; length: 16; J: TRBJ1-5; DNA: TGTGCCAGCAGCTTGGAGAACAGGGTTCGCAATCAGCCCCAGCATTTT; CDR3: CASSLENRVRNQPQHF
size: .; D: TRBD1; V: TRBV7-2; length: 17; J: TRBJ1-1; DNA: TGTGCCAGCAGCTGGAGACAGGGAGGGTCCATGAACACTGAAGCTTTCTTT; CDR3: CASSWRQGGSMNTEAFF
size: .; D: .; V: TRBV12-3/TRBV12-4; length: 12; J: TRBJ2-7; DNA: TGTGCCAGCAGTGGGGTTCTGTACGAGCAGTACTTC; CDR3: CASSGVLYEQYF
size: many; D: .; V: TRBV19; length: 12; J: TRBJ1-1; DNA: TGTGCCAGTAGTTCCCTGGGCACTGAAGCTTTCTTT; CDR3: CASSSLGTEAFF
size: .; D: .; V: TRBV28; length: 14; J: TRBJ1-6; DNA: TGTGCCAGCAGTTTTGCAGGGGCCCATTCACCCCTCCACTTT; CDR3: CASSFAGAHSPLHF
size: .; D: .; V: TRBV29-1; length: 12; J: TRBJ1-2; DNA: TGCAGCGTCCCCCGGGGAGGAAGGGGCTACACCTTC; CDR3: CSVPRGGRGYTF
size: .; D: .; V: TRBV20-1; length: 15; J: TRBJ2-2; DNA: TGCAGTGCTAGAGATGCGGGGGCGAGCACCGGGGAGCTGTTTTTT; CDR3: CSARDAGASTGELFF
size: many; D: TRBD1; V: TRBV5-1; length: 15; J: TRBJ1-1; DNA: TGCGCCAGCAGCACCTCGCCGACAGGGGGGACTGAAGCTTTCTTT; CDR3: CASSTSPTGGTEAFF
size: few; D: .; V: TRBV6-1; length: 11; J: TRBJ2-5; DNA: TGTGCCAGCAGTGAAGTAGCGACCCAGTACTTC; CDR3: CASSEVATQYF
size: many; D: .; V: TRBV20-1; length: 13; J: TRBJ1-3; DNA: TGCAGTGCTATAGGCCAGACAGGAAACACCATATATTTT; CDR3: CSAIGQTGNTIYF